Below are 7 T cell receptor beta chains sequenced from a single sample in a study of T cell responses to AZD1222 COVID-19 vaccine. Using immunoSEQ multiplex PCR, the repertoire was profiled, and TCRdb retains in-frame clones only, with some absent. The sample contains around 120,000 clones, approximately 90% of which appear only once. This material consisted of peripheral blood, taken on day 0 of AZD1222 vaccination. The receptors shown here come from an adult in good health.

CDR3 residues: CATSSGDSGTEAFF. CDR3 sequence (DNA): TGTGCCACCAGCAGCGGGGACAGCGGCACTGAAGCTTTCTTT. The chain joins TRBV15 to TRBJ1-1; 7 bases agree with TRBD1. Per germline, CDR1 LNHNV and CDR2 YYDKDF (reference sequence). The CDR3 has 14 residues. The trim removed 3 bases at V and 4 bases at J, leaving 5 bases unmatched.

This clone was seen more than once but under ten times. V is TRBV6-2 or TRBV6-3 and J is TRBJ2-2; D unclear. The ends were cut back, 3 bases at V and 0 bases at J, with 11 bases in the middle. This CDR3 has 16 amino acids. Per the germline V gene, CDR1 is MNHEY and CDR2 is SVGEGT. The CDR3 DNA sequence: TGTGCCAGCAGTTATTCTTGGCAGACGAACACCGGGGAGCTGTTTTTT. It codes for CASSYSWQTNTGELFF.

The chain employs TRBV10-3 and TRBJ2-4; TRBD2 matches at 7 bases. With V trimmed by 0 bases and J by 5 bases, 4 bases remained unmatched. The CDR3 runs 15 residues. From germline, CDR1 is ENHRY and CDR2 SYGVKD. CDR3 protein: CAISESTGGENIQYF. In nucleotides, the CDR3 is TGTGCCATCAGTGAGTCAACGGGAGGCGAAAACATTCAGTACTTC.

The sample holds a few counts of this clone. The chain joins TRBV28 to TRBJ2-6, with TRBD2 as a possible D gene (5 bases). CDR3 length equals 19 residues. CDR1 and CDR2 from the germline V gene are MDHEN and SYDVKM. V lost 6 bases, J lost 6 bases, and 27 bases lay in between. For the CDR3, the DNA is TGTGCCAGCAGAATCCTTAGGCCGGGAAGACTGGGGAAGGCCAACGTCCTGACTTTC. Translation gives CASRILRPGRLGKANVLTF.

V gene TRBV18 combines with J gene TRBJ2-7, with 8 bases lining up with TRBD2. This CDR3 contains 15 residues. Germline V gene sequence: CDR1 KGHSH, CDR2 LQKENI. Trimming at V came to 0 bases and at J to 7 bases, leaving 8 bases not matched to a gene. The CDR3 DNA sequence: TGTGCCAGCTCACCACCGGGCCGGGGACTAGGAGAGCAGTACTTC. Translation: CASSPPGRGLGEQYF.

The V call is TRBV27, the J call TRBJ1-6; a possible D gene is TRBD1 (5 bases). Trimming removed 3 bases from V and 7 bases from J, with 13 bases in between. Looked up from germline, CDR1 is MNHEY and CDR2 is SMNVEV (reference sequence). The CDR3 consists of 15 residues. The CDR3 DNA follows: TGTGCCAGCAGTTTGGGCAGGGCGGCAAATTCACCCCTCCACTTT. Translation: CASSLGRAANSPLHF.

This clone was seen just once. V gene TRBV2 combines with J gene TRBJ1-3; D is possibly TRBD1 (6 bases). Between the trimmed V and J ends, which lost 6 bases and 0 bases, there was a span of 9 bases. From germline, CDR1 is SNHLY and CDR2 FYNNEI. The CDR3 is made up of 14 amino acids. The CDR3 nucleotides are TGTGCCAGCAGGATGGACAGCTCTGGAAACACCATATATTTT. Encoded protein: CASRMDSSGNTIYF.